This T cell receptor beta chain came from a study of CD8 T cells in ankylosing spondylitis. One entry per CDR3 protein, called by TCRdb with MiXCR from the 5' RACE reads. The profile shows about 160,000 distinct CDR3 sequences, 9.8% of them singletons. A few counts support this clonotype. V was clipped by 0 bases and J by 7 bases, with 12 bases between them. This CDR3 spans 14 amino acids. Germline CDR1 and CDR2: LGHDT and YNNKEL (reference sequence). The receptor was isolated from a female donor with ankylosing spondylitis or in good health (not recorded which). The V and J genes are TRBV3-1 and TRBJ2-5; possible D gene TRBD2, 6 bases. Sequencing was carried out using blood, either unsorted or a sorted T cell fraction (not recorded which). The CDR3 is CASSQDPSEGTQYF. The DNA for the CDR3 is TGTGCCAGCAGCCAAGATCCTAGCGAAGGGACCCAGTACTTC.